The source of this TCR beta chain is a study of control samples from healthy donors and cancer patients. The CDR3 runs 17 residues. The V end lost 5 bases, the J end lost 5 bases, and 22 bases lay between the germline ends. Germline V gene lookup returns CDR1 LNHDA and CDR2 SQIVND (reference sequence). The method was immunoSEQ multiplex PCR; TCRdb's version includes in-frame clones alone and lacks a portion of them. The sample has more than 25,000 clones; over 75% are singletons. The sequencing sample was made of PBMCs. The TCR sequence derives from a woman in her fifties or sixties with head and neck cancer. The genes are TRBV19 and TRBJ1-5, with D perhaps matching TRBD1 (5 bases). The CDR3 spells CASSDTGGGTPYQPQHF. CDR3 DNA sequence: TGTGCCAGTAGTGATACAGGCGGGGGGACCCCTTATCAGCCCCAGCATTTT.